This TCR beta chain was observed in a study of blood T cell repertoires in COVID-19. Whole-study context: Sources were T cells, B-cell-depleted T cells, or PBMCs; the material itself was cDNA or gDNA.

This CDR3 comprises 16 residues. The V segment lost 1 base and the J segment 2 bases; nucleotides outside the gene matches: 7. Per the germline V gene, CDR1 is SGHDT and CDR2 is YYEEEE. Here immunoSEQ multiplex PCR was the method, and the copy in TCRdb shows in-frame clones only, minus some. The sample holds about 240,000 clones, approximately 85% seen once. The clonotype was recovered from a woman between 70 and 85 years old with acute or convalescent COVID-19. Sequencing used peripheral blood. The V gene is TRBV5-6, the J gene TRBJ2-3; TRBD2 agrees at 7 bases. The CDR3 loop is CASSLPGGSPTDTQYF. As DNA, the CDR3 is TGTGCCAGCAGCTTGCCGGGGGGATCGCCCACAGATACGCAGTATTTT.